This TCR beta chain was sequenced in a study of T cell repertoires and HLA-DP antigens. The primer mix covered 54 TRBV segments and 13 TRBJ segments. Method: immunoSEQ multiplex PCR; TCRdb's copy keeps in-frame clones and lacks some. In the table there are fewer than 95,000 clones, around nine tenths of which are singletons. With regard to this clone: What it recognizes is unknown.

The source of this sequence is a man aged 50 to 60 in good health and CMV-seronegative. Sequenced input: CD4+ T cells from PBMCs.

CDR3 sequence (DNA): TGTGCCAGCAGCTTACGACTAGCGGGGGAGCAGTACTTC. Translation gives CASSLRLAGEQYF. The V and J genes are TRBV7-2 and TRBJ2-7; 11 bases agree with TRBD2. Germline V CDR1 and CDR2: SGHTA, FQGNSA. The CDR3 is 13 residues long. With 2 bases clipped from V and 7 bases from J, the junction kept 1 base outside the gene matches. Together with reference TRBV7-2 and TRBJ2-7, the CDR3 gives the full variable domain: GAGVSQSPSNKVTEKGKDVELRCDPISGHTALYWYRQSLGQGLEFLIYFQGNSAPDKSGLPSDRFSAERTGGSVSTLTIQRTQQEDSAVYLCASSLRLAGEQYFGPGTRLTVT.